These 28 T cell receptor beta chains were sequenced from one sample in a study of blood T cell repertoires in COVID-19. Repertoires were generated with immunoSEQ multiplex PCR, while TCRdb's copy carries only in-frame clones and drops some. Found here are under 130,000 clones, about 85% of them singletons; the top ten hold around 2%. The specimen was peripheral blood. These receptors originate from a human donor in a cohort sampled during active COVID-19.

This chain joins TRBV6-8 and TRBJ1-1; weak D call: TRBD1 (6 bases). This CDR3 is 16 amino acids long. V was shortened by 7 bases and J by 1 base, with 19 bases between the two germline ends. CDR1 is MNHGY and CDR2 is SAAAGT in the germline V gene. The CDR3 bases are TGTGCCAGCACCAAAAAAAGGACAGCGAAGAACACTGAAGCTTTCTTT. Protein: CASTKKRTAKNTEAFF.

This chain joins TRBV4-3 and TRBJ2-3; TRBD2 agrees at 14 bases. CDR1 and CDR2 (germline): LGHNA, YSLEER. The CDR3 is made up of 16 amino acids. The V and J ends lost 4 bases and 2 bases, in that order; junction bases with no gene match: 2. The CDR3 here is CASSPGLAGVTDTQYF. As DNA, the CDR3 is TGCGCCAGCAGCCCGGGACTAGCGGGGGTCACAGATACGCAGTATTTT.

V is TRBV5-1 and J is TRBJ2-3; D is undetermined. The V end lost 2 bases, the J end lost 4 bases, and 14 bases lay between the germline ends. CDR3 length: 15 residues. Germline loops: CDR1 SGHRS, CDR2 YFSETQ. The CDR3 is CASSFQDRSADTQYF. The CDR3 DNA follows: TGCGCCAGCAGCTTCCAAGATCGAAGCGCAGATACGCAGTATTTT.

V usage is TRBV7-2 and J usage is TRBJ1-1; weak D call: TRBD1 (6 bases). Trimming shortened V by 1 base and J by 0 bases, and 6 bases separated the two germline ends. Per the germline V gene, CDR1 is SGHTA and CDR2 is FQGNSA. The CDR3 has 14 amino acids. The CDR3 DNA reads as TGTGCCAGCAGCTTAGGGACAGTGAACACTGAAGCTTTCTTT. Its translation is CASSLGTVNTEAFF.

V usage is TRBV11-2 and J usage is TRBJ2-1; 13 bases are a match to TRBD2. Trimming cost V 6 bases and J 8 bases; bases outside gene matches: 7. CDR1 is SGHAT, CDR2 FQNNGV, per germline. CDR3 length equals 15 residues. The CDR3 nucleotides are TGTGCCAGCAGGGGGACTAGCGGGACCTGGCATGAGCAGTTCTTC. Residues: CASRGTSGTWHEQFF.

This clone was counted only a few times. This chain joins TRBV7-2 and TRBJ2-1, with 9 bases identical to TRBD1. The CDR3 runs to 15 residues. Germline V CDR1 and CDR2: SGHTA, FQGNSA. The J segment lost 8 bases and the V segment lost 5 bases, leaving 10 bases of the junction unmatched. The CDR3 sequence is CASSQDRGPIYEQFF. Here the CDR3 DNA reads TGTGCCAGCAGCCAGGACAGGGGCCCAATTTATGAGCAGTTCTTC. The full variable domain, with the rest looked up from reference TRBV7-2 and TRBJ2-1, is GAGVSQSPSNKVTEKGKDVELRCDPISGHTALYWYRQSLGQGLEFLIYFQGNSAPDKSGLPSDRFSAERTGGSVSTLTIQRTQQEDSAVYLCASSQDRGPIYEQFFGPGTRLTVL.

The rearrangement joins TRBV2 to TRBJ2-3; D gene ambiguous. CDR1 is SNHLY, CDR2 FYNNEI, per germline. V lost 3 bases, J lost 6 bases, and 10 bases lay in between. This CDR3 contains 13 residues. DNA of the CDR3: TGTGCCAGCAGTGACGGCAGCAGGGATACGCAGTATTTT. Encoded protein: CASSDGSRDTQYF.

In its sample, this clone was seen once. This chain links TRBV7-2 with TRBJ2-7; tentatively, D is TRBD1 (7 bases). Germline V gene lookup returns CDR1 SGHTA and CDR2 FQGNSA. The CDR3 is made up of 15 amino acids. Trimming removed 2 bases at V and 2 bases at J, with 13 bases between. This chain's CDR3 is CASSLTEGATYEQYF. In DNA, the CDR3 is TGTGCCAGCAGCTTAACGGAGGGGGCTACCTACGAGCAGTACTTC.

J is TRBJ2-1 and V is TRBV7-2, with D maybe TRBD2 (6 bases). Germline CDR1 and CDR2: SGHTA and FQGNSA. The CDR3 consists of 15 residues. V was shortened by 3 bases and J by 2 bases, with 11 bases between the two germline ends. The CDR3 nucleotides read TGTGCCAGCAGCTTTGATCGGGGGACCTACAATGAGCAGTTCTTC. Residues: CASSFDRGTYNEQFF.

The V gene is TRBV6-5, the J gene TRBJ1-3; 7 bases fit TRBD1. Germline-derived CDR1 and CDR2 are MNHEY and SVGAGI. The V gene end was trimmed by 3 bases and the J gene end by 0 bases; junction bases not matched to a gene: 5. The CDR3 spans 16 residues. The CDR3 is CASSYFPGGSGNTIYF. The CDR3 DNA sequence: TGTGCCAGCAGTTATTTCCCAGGGGGCTCTGGAAACACCATATATTTT.

This clone has a single count. This rearrangement joins TRBV19 to TRBJ2-5, with TRBD2 matching 9 bases. Germline lookup yields CDR1 LNHDA and CDR2 SQIVND (reference sequence). The V segment lost 4 bases and the J segment 0 bases; nucleotides outside the gene matches: 3. This CDR3 spans 15 amino acids. This chain's CDR3 is CASSKGLANQETQYF. As DNA, the CDR3 is TGTGCCAGTAGTAAGGGACTAGCCAACCAAGAGACCCAGTACTTC.

V gene TRBV19 combines with J gene TRBJ2-4; the D gene is possibly TRBD1 (6 bases). The germline V gene has CDR1 LNHDA and CDR2 SQIVND (reference sequence). This CDR3 region has 14 residues. Trimming left V 6 bases short and J 1 base short, with 10 bases between. CDR3 sequence (DNA): TGTGCCAGTAGCCCTGACAGGGCCAAAAACATTCAGTACTTC. It specifies CASSPDRAKNIQYF. The whole variable domain, filled in from reference TRBV19 and TRBJ2-4, reads DGGITQSPKYLFRKEGQNVTLSCEQNLNHDAMYWYRQDPGQGLRLIYYSQIVNDFQKGDIAEGYSVSREKKESFPLTVTSAQKNPTAFYLCASSPDRAKNIQYFGAGTRLSVL.

V is TRBV3-1 (or the pseudogene TRBV3-2) and J is TRBJ1-1; D gene ambiguous. The germline V and J ends were trimmed by 0 bases and 4 bases, with 9 bases remaining between them. CDR3 length equals 14 residues. Germline CDR1 LGHDT, CDR2 YNNKEL (reference sequence). CDR3 sequence: CASSQDPGSTEAFF. The CDR3 DNA follows: TGTGCCAGCAGCCAAGATCCGGGAAGCACTGAAGCTTTCTTT.

The chain employs TRBV18 and TRBJ2-2; possible D gene TRBD2, 6 bases. Germline values: CDR1 KGHSH, CDR2 LQKENI. The CDR3 extends over 15 amino acids. V was clipped by 3 bases and J by 3 bases, with 11 bases between them. The CDR3 sequence is CASSPRVADTGELFF. The CDR3 bases are TGTGCCAGCTCACCTCGAGTAGCGGACACCGGGGAGCTGTTTTTT. The whole variable domain, filled in from reference TRBV18 and TRBJ2-2, reads NAGVMQNPRHLVRRRGQEARLRCSPMKGHSHVYWYRQLPEEGLKFMVYLQKENIIDESGMPKERFSAEFPKEGPSILRIQQVVRGDSAAYFCASSPRVADTGELFFGEGSRLTVL.

This clone was counted only a few times. The rearrangement uses TRBV4-1 and TRBJ1-6; 8 nucleotides align to TRBD1. V was pared by 3 bases and J by 10 bases, with 8 bases of the junction left unmatched. CDR1 and CDR2 from the germline V gene are MGHRA and YSYEKL. The CDR3 is 15 residues long. CDR3 residues: CASSQPTGAGSPLHF. In DNA, the CDR3 is TGCGCCAGCAGCCAGCCGACAGGGGCGGGCTCACCCCTCCACTTT.

This clone was observed a single time. V usage is TRBV3-1 (or the pseudogene TRBV3-2) and J usage is TRBJ1-1, with D possibly matching TRBD1 (5 bases). CDR3 length: 16 amino acids. V gave up 0 bases and J gave up 3 bases, with 14 bases separating them. Germline V gene sequence: CDR1 LGHDT, CDR2 YNNKEL (reference sequence). The CDR3 loop is CASSQEGGREDTEAFF. The CDR3 DNA is TGTGCCAGCAGCCAAGAAGGCGGCAGGGAGGACACTGAAGCTTTCTTT.

The chain carries TRBV4-1 and TRBJ2-3; no reliable D call. Germline CDR1 is MGHRA and CDR2 is YSYEKL. This CDR3 is built from 15 residues. Trimming removed 4 bases at V and 2 bases at J, with 13 bases between. This chain's CDR3 is CASSPPQRYTDTQYF. The CDR3 DNA sequence: TGCGCCAGCAGCCCCCCTCAACGGTACACAGATACGCAGTATTTT.

The chain employs TRBV5-1 and TRBJ1-6; possible D gene TRBD1, 6 bases. CDR3 size: 15 residues. Trimming took 3 bases from V and 8 from J, leaving 15 bases between them. Germline V gene lookup returns CDR1 SGHRS and CDR2 YFSETQ. CDR3 in DNA: TGCGCCAGCAGCTCCCAGGGGAAGGGCCATTCACCCCTCCACTTT. Translation: CASSSQGKGHSPLHF.

The chain couples TRBV19 to TRBJ1-1; a possible D gene is TRBD1 (6 bases). Germline CDR1 is LNHDA and CDR2 is SQIVND (reference sequence). The V gene lost 5 bases and the J gene lost 1 base, with 14 bases spanning the gap. This CDR3 is built from 15 residues. CDR3 coding DNA: TGTGCCAGTAGTTTGGGGGGGCGGCAGAACACTGAAGCTTTCTTT. It encodes CASSLGGRQNTEAFF.

The V call is TRBV24-1, the J call TRBJ2-2; weak D call: TRBD1 (6 bases). The CDR3 spans 15 residues. Germline V gives CDR1 KGHDR, CDR2 SFDVKD. The V end was cut by 3 bases, the J end by 5 bases, with 12 bases between. The CDR3 DNA follows: TGTGCCACCAGTGATCATTACACAGGGACCGGGGAGCTGTTTTTT. It encodes CATSDHYTGTGELFF.

This clone was seen only a few times. The chain has TRBV3-1 (or the pseudogene TRBV3-2) and TRBJ2-7, with D tentatively TRBD1 (5 bases). The CDR3 is 15 residues long. V gave up 1 base and J gave up 5 bases, with 15 bases separating them. CDR1 is LGHDT, CDR2 YNNKEL, per germline (reference sequence). CDR3 residues: CASSQVPQGYHEQYF. The CDR3 DNA sequence: TGTGCCAGCAGCCAAGTCCCTCAGGGCTACCACGAGCAGTACTTC.

A single count supports this clone. The chain carries TRBV30 and TRBJ1-6, with 8 nucleotides matching TRBD1. The V gene end was trimmed by 2 bases and the J gene end by 10 bases; junction bases not matched to a gene: 13. The CDR3 contains 16 residues. In germline, CDR1 is GTSNPN, CDR2 SVGIG (reference sequence). The CDR3 reads CAWSRNSGTGGSPLHF. CDR3 DNA: TGTGCCTGGAGTCGTAATTCTGGGACAGGAGGATCACCCCTCCACTTT. Filled out from reference TRBV30 and TRBJ1-6, the complete variable domain reads SQTIHQWPATLVQPVGSPLSLECTVEGTSNPNLYWYRQAAGRGLQLLFYSVGIGQISSEVPQNLSASRPQDRQFILSSKKLLLSDSGFYLCAWSRNSGTGGSPLHFGNGTRLTVT.

In DNA, the CDR3 is TGCGCCAGCAGCTCCGGCTCGACAGGGACCCAGGACTATGGCTACACCTTC. Amino acids: CASSSGSTGTQDYGYTF. This chain uses TRBV5-1 with TRBJ1-2, with 7 nucleotides matching TRBD1. V trimming: 3 bases; J trimming: 3 bases; junction bases outside the gene matches: 14. CDR1 and CDR2 (germline): SGHRS, YFSETQ. This CDR3 spans 17 amino acids.

This clone was seen a handful of times. This chain connects TRBV19 to TRBJ1-1, with 8 bases that match TRBD1. Germline CDR1 and CDR2: LNHDA and SQIVND (reference sequence). This CDR3 has 18 amino acids. The V gene end was trimmed by 1 base and the J gene end by 3 bases; junction bases not matched to a gene: 13. The CDR3 sequence is CASSIGRDRIYLDTEAFF. The CDR3, as DNA: TGTGCCAGTAGTATAGGGAGGGACAGGATCTATCTGGACACTGAAGCTTTCTTT.

This clone came up a few times. The chain uses TRBV28 and TRBJ1-1, with D tentatively TRBD1 (6 bases). This CDR3 comprises 14 residues. The V end lost 8 bases, the J end lost 0 bases, and 13 bases lay between the germline ends. Germline V gene lookup returns CDR1 MDHEN and CDR2 SYDVKM. This CDR3 is CASFPGHVNTEAFF. In nucleotides, the CDR3 is TGTGCCAGCTTTCCGGGACACGTGAACACTGAAGCTTTCTTT.

CDR3 DNA sequence: TGCGCCAGCAGCCCCTCTAGCGGGGGGGATTCCTACGAGCAGTACTTC. Residues: CASSPSSGGDSYEQYF. The rearrangement links TRBV5-1 to TRBJ2-7, with 12 bases that match TRBD2. The CDR3 consists of 16 residues. Per the germline V gene, CDR1 is SGHRS and CDR2 is YFSETQ. With V trimmed by 4 bases and J by 1 base, 6 bases remained unmatched.

The chain recombines TRBV7-9 with TRBJ1-1; D is unresolved. Trimming removed 6 bases from V and 0 bases from J, with 8 bases in between. Germline CDR1 is SEHNR and CDR2 is FQNEAQ (reference sequence). The CDR3 has 13 residues. CDR3 nucleotides: TGTGCCAGCAGGCCTCTAATGAACACTGAAGCTTTCTTT. Encoded protein: CASRPLMNTEAFF.

The chain combines TRBV27 with TRBJ1-1; 10 bases match TRBD1. The V segment lost 9 bases and the J segment 7 bases; nucleotides outside the gene matches: 20. The CDR3 loop spans 17 amino acids. Germline values: CDR1 MNHEY, CDR2 SMNVEV (reference sequence). CDR3 sequence reads: CASPGQGRRMAGCEAFF. CDR3 nucleotides: TGTGCCAGTCCGGGACAGGGGCGACGCATGGCAGGATGTGAAGCTTTCTTT.